This T cell receptor beta chain stems from a study of blood T cell repertoires in COVID-19. Study-level background: COVID-19 samples from acute and convalescent phases originated in the United States, Italy and Spain. PBMCs, B-cell-depleted T cells, or T cells provided the cDNA or gDNA that made up the material.

This CDR3 is built from 15 residues. V was clipped by 6 bases and J by 3 bases; unmatched bases: 3. Germline loops: CDR1 SNHLY, CDR2 FYNNEI. The authors' processing: The authors estimated nucleated cell counts from reference gene primer amplification. The data were produced by immunoSEQ multiplex PCR, yet TCRdb's version contains in-frame clones alone and is incomplete. The V and J calls and clone size were taken over from that table, and D and trimming were inferred from the DNA. The profile shows roughly 10,000 clones, nearly 90% of them singletons. The clonotype originates from a young man with active or convalescent COVID-19. Source material: peripheral blood. J is TRBJ2-1 and V is TRBV2, with 12 bases fitting TRBD2. The chain's CDR3 is CASRQLAGGYNEQFF. CDR3 nucleotide sequence: TGTGCCAGCAGACAACTAGCGGGGGGCTACAATGAGCAGTTCTTC.